The clone carrying this T cell receptor (beta chain) appeared once. Antigen: not known. Different DNA sequences within this sample yield the same CDR3. This sample is drawn from a study of shared clonotypes between healthy human individuals. Study-level information: Each donor had three CD4 naive, three CD4 memory, two CD8 naive and one CD8 memory plate.

Whole-study results and caveats: For sorted subsets, rarefaction showed incomplete sequencing despite large depth.

CD45RO-negative, CCR7-positively selected cells formed the naive CD8 fraction, excluding terminally differentiated effector memory CD45RA+ cells. V lost 4 bases, J lost 3 bases, and 10 bases lay in between. The CDR3 consists of 13 residues. Germline CDR1 and CDR2: LNHDA and SQIVND (reference sequence). Per the authors' pipeline: ImmunoSEQ yielded junction-only sequences lacking quality scores, so filtering differed. The protocol was immunoSEQ multiplex PCR, while the TCRdb copy is restricted to in-frame clones and leaves out a portion. V, J and clone size derive from that table, while D and trimming were established from the DNA sequence. This sample has hundreds of thousands of clones; around 96% occur once, and the top ten carry 0.11%.

The V gene is TRBV19, the J gene TRBJ2-7, with a tentative D call TRBD2 (5 bases). The sequenced sample was naive CD8+ T cells sorted from blood. The source is a woman aged 25 to 45 in good health. CDR3 amino acids: CASSSGPSYEQYF. The CDR3 DNA reads TGTGCCAGTAGTAGCGGGCCCAGCTACGAGCAGTACTTC.